A single T cell receptor beta chain is shown here with its context. V lost 4 bases, J lost 4 bases, and 5 bases stayed unmatched. Germline-derived CDR1 and CDR2 are SGHAT and FQNNGV. This CDR3 region has 15 residues. Under the authors' procedure: Amplification of reference gene primers provided the estimated nucleated cell counts. The table came from immunoSEQ multiplex PCR; TCRdb's copy has only in-frame clones and leaves some out. From that table come the V and J calls and clone size; the DNA was used to work out D and trimming. This sample yields tens of thousands of clones, of which 75% to 90% are seen a single time; 15% to 20% belongs to the top ten. These data originate in a study of blood T cell repertoires in COVID-19. In the study overall: Italy, Spain and the United States were the sources of the convalescent and acute COVID-19 samples. Sample material is recorded as cDNA or gDNA derived from T cells, B-cell-depleted T cells, or PBMCs.

The sequence was collected from a man between 65 and 85 years old with acute or convalescent COVID-19. The rearrangement joins TRBV11-2 to TRBJ2-1; the match to TRBD2 covers 9 bases. Source material: peripheral blood. The CDR3 here is CASSSSAGGYNEQFF. As DNA, the CDR3 is TGTGCCAGCAGCTCGTCAGCGGGAGGATACAATGAGCAGTTCTTC.